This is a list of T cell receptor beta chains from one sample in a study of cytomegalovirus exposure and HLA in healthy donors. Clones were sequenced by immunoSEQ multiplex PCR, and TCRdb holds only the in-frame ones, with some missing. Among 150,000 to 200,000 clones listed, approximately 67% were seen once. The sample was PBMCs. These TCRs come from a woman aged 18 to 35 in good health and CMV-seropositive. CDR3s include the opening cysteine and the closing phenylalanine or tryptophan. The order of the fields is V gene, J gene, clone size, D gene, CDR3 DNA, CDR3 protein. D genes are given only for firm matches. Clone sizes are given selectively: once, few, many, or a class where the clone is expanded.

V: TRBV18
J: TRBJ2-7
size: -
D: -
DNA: TGTGCCAGCTCACCACCCTACAGCCGTTCCTTCTACGAGCAGTACTTC
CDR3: CASSPPYSRSFYEQYF

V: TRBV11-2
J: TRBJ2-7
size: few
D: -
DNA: TGTGCCAGCAGCTTAGCGTGGAGCTCCTACGAGCAGTACTTC
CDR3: CASSLAWSSYEQYF

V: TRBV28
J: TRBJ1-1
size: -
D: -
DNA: TGTGCCAGCAGTTTAGGTGGGGGAGGCACTGAAGCTTTCTTT
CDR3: CASSLGGGGTEAFF

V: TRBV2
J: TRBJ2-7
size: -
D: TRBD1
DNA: TGTGCCAGCAGTGATAGCACAGGGGGCTCCTACGAGCAGTACTTC
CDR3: CASSDSTGGSYEQYF

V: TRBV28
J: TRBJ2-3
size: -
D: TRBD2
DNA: TGTGCCAGCAGCCTACCCGGAGCGGGAGGGCCCACAGATACGCAGTATTTT
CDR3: CASSLPGAGGPTDTQYF

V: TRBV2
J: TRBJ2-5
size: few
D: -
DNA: TGTGCCAGCAGTGAAGCGCATCGGACAACACAAGAGACCCAGTACTTC
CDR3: CASSEAHRTTQETQYF

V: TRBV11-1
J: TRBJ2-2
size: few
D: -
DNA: TGTGCCAGCAGCTTGCGTGTAGCGCGGGAAGCTACCGGGGAGCTGTTTTTT
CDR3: CASSLRVAREATGELFF

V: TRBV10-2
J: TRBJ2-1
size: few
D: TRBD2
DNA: TGCGCCACTGGGTTAGCGGGAGGGCCCGATGAGCAGTTCTTC
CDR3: CATGLAGGPDEQFF

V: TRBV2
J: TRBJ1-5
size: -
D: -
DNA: TGTGCCAGCATAATGTCAGGGCCAGGAAGTGGGCCCCAGCATTTT
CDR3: CASIMSGPGSGPQHF

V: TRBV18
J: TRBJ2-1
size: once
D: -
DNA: TGTGCCAGCTCACCCCCCGTCGTCTATGAGCAGTTCTTC
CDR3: CASSPPVVYEQFF

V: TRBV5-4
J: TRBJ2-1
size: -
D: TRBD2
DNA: TGTGCCAGCAGCTTTAGCGGGGGCCGCTACAATGAGCAGTTCTTC
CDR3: CASSFSGGRYNEQFF

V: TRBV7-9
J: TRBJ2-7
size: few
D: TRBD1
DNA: TGTGCCAGCAGCTTTCAGGGGACAGGGCGCTACGAGCAGTACTTC
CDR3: CASSFQGTGRYEQYF

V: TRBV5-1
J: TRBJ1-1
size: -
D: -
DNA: TGCGCCAGCAGCTTGGCCATTGGGAGGATGAACACTGAAGCTTTCTTT
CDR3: CASSLAIGRMNTEAFF

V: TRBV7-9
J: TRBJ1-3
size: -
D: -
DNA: TGTGCCAGCAGCTTCCAAGGTGGGCCTGGAAACACCATATATTTT
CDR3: CASSFQGGPGNTIYF

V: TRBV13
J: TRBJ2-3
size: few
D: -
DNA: TGTGCCAGCAGCCTCGAGGAATACACAGATACGCAGTATTTT
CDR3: CASSLEEYTDTQYF

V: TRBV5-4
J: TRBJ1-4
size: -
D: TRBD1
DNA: TGTGCCAGCAGTCAGGGGGGCCTGGAAAAACTGTTTTTT
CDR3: CASSQGGLEKLFF

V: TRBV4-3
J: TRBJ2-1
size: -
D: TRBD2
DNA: TGCGCCAGCAGCCAAGTTCCCTTGCGGCTAGCGGGTAGCAATGAGCAGTTCTTC
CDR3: CASSQVPLRLAGSNEQFF

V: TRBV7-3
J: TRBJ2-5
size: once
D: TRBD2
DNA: TGTGCCAGCAGCTTAGTAGCGGGGGGTAGGGACAGCCAAGAGACCCAGTACTTC
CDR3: CASSLVAGGRDSQETQYF

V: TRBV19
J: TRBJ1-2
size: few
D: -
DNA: TGTGCCAGTAGTATTATGACGCGGGAAATTAACTATGGCTACACCTTC
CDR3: CASSIMTREINYGYTF

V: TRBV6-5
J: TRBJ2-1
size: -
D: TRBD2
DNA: TGTGCCAGCAGTTACTCGACGCCTAGCGGATACAATGAGCAGTTCTTC
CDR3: CASSYSTPSGYNEQFF

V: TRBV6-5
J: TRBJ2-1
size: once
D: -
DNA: TGTGCCAGCAGTTACTCGGGGGGACAGTGGTCCGATGAGCAGTTCTTC
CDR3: CASSYSGGQWSDEQFF

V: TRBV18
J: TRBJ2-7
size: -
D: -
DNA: TGTGCCAGCTCACCATTGAACGGGAAGGACGAGCAGTACTTC
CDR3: CASSPLNGKDEQYF

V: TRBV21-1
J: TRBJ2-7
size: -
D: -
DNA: TGTGCCAGCAGCAAAGCCGGTGGACAGGTCTACGAGCAGTACTTC
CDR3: CASSKAGGQVYEQYF

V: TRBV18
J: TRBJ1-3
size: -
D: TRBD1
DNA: TGTGCCAGCTCACGACAGGGATCTGGAAACACCATATATTTT
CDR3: CASSRQGSGNTIYF

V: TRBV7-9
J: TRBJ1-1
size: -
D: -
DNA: TGTGCCAGCAGCTTAGTCCAAGATAGTGAAGCTTTCTTT
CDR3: CASSLVQDSEAFF

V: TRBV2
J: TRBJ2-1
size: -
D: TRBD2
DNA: TGTGCCAGCACCCGAGCGGGAGTCGCCTACAATGAGCAGTTCTTC
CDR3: CASTRAGVAYNEQFF

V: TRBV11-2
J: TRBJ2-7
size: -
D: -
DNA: TGTGCCAGCAGCTTGGCGGATCTCTACGAGCAGTACTTC
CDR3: CASSLADLYEQYF

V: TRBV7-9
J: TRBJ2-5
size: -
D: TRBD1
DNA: TGTGCCAGCAGCTCACCTCGGGACAGGGGAGAGACCCAGTACTTC
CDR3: CASSSPRDRGETQYF

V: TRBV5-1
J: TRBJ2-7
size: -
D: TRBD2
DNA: TGCGCCAGCAGCTTGGTGGGATTTGAAAGTAGCGGGAGTTACGAGCAGTACTTC
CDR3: CASSLVGFESSGSYEQYF

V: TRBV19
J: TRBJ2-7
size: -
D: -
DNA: TGTGCCAGTAGTACCCGAGTCCCCTACGAGCAGTACTTC
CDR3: CASSTRVPYEQYF

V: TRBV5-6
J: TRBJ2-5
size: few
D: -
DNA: TGTGCCAGCAGCTTGGCCGGACAGCCAGGGGAGACCCAGTACTTC
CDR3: CASSLAGQPGETQYF

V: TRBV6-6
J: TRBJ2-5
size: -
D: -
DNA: TGTGCCAGCAGGGAGGAGACCCAGTACTTC
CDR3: CASREETQYF

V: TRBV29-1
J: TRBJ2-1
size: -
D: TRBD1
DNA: TGCAGCGTGGGTAGGACAGGGGGCGTTAGTGATAAGAATGAGCAGTTCTTC
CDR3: CSVGRTGGVSDKNEQFF

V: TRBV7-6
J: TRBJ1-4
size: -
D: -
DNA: TGTGCCAGCAGCTTAAGGTCAGGGCAGATGCGAAAACTGTTTTTT
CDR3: CASSLRSGQMRKLFF

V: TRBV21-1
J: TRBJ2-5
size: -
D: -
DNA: TGTGCCAGTGGAGGGACAGGGGCCACGGCCCAGTACTTC
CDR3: CASGGTGATAQYF